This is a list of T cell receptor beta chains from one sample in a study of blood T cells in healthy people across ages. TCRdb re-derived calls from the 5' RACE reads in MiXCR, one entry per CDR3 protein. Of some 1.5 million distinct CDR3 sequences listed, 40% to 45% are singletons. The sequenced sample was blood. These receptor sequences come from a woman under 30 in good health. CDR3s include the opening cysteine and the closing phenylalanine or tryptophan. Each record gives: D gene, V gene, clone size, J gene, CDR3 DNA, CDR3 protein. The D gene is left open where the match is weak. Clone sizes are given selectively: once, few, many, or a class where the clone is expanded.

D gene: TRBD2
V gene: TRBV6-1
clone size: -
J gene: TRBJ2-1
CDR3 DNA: TGTGCCAGCAGTGCTGAACTAGCGGGAGGTCCGAATGAGCAGTTCTTC
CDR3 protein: CASSAELAGGPNEQFF

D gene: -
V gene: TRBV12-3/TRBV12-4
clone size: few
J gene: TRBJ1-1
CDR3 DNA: TGTGCCAGCAGTTTACGGAGCACGGACACTGAAGCTTTCTTT
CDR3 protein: CASSLRSTDTEAFF

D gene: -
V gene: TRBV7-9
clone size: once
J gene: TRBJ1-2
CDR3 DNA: TGTGCCAGCACCGAGTGGTCGGGGACTAACTATGGCTACACCTTC
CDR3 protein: CASTEWSGTNYGYTF

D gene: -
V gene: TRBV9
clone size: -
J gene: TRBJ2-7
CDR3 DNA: TGTGCCAGCAGCGTAGCTACCGGACAGAACTACGAGCAGTACTTC
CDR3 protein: CASSVATGQNYEQYF

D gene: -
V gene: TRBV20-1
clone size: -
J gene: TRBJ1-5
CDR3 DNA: TGCAGTGCTAGACCAGCGGTTAGCAATCAGCCCCAGCATTTT
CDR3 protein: CSARPAVSNQPQHF

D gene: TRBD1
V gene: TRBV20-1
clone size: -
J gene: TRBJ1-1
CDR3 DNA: TGCAGTGCTAGAGGGGACAGGGAATTAAATACTGAAGCTTTCTTT
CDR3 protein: CSARGDRELNTEAFF

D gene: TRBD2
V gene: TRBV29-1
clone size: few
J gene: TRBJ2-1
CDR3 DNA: TGCAGCGTTTCTCCCCATAGCGGGGATGAGCAGTTCTTC
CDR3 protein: CSVSPHSGDEQFF

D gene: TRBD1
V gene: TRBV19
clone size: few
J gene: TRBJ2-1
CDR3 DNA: TGTGCCACCACAGGGACAGTCAACAATGAGCAGTTCTTC
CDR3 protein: CATTGTVNNEQFF

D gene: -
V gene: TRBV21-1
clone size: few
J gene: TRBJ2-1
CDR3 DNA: TGTGCCAGCCGACTAGCGGAGTACAATGAGCAGTTCTTC
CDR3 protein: CASRLAEYNEQFF

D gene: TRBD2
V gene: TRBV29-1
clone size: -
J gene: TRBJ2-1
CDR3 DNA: TGCAGCGTTGAAGGGGATCCGGGGGGCTCCTACAATGAGCAGTTCTTC
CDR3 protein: CSVEGDPGGSYNEQFF

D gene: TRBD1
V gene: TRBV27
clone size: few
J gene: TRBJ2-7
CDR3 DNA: TGTGCCAGCAGTCCGACAGGGATCAGCTCCTACGAGCAGTACTTC
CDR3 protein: CASSPTGISSYEQYF

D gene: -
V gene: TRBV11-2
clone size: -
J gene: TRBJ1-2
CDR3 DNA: TGTGCCAGCAGCTCGGGGGTTCCCTATGGCTACACCTTC
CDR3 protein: CASSSGVPYGYTF

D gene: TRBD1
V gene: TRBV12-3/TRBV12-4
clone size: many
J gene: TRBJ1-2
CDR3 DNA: TGTGCCAGCAGTCAGGACAGGGAGTATTACTATGGCTACACCTTC
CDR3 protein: CASSQDREYYYGYTF

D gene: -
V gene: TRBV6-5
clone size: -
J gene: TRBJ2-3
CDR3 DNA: TGTGCCAGCAGACCGAGGGTGGGGCAAGATACGCAGTATTTT
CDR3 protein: CASRPRVGQDTQYF

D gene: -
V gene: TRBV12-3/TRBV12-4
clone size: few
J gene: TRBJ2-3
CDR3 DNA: TGTGCCAGCAGTTCGGGACTGAGGACAGATACGCAGTATTTT
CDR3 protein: CASSSGLRTDTQYF

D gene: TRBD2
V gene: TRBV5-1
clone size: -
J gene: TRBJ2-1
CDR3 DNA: TGCGCCAGCAGCTTGTCTAGCGGCTACCTCTCCTACAATGAGCAGTTCTTC
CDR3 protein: CASSLSSGYLSYNEQFF

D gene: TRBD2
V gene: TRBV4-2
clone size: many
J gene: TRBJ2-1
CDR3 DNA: TGTGCCAGCAGCCAAGGGACTAGCGATTACAATGAGCAGTTCTTC
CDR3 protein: CASSQGTSDYNEQFF

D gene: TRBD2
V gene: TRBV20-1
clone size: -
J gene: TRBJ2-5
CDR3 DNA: TGCAGTGCTAGAGATAGCCTAGCGGGAGGGCTCCGGGAGACCCAGTACTTC
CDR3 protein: CSARDSLAGGLRETQYF

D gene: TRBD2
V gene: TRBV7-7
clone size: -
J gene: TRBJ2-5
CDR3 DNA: TGTGCTAGCAGCTTCGGGTTAGCGGGGCTCGAGACCCAGTACTTC
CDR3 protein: CASSFGLAGLETQYF

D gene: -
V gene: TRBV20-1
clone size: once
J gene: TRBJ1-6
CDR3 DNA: TGCAGTGCACGAGAGCGGGGAAGTAATTCACCCCTCCACTTT
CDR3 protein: CSARERGSNSPLHF

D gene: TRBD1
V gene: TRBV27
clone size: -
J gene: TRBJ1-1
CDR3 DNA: TGTGCCAGCAGTTTCACCAGGGGGCGCGACACTGAAGCTTTCTTT
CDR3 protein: CASSFTRGRDTEAFF

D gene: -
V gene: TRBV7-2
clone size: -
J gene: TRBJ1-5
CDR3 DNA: TGTGCCAGCAGCTTAAAAGGACGGATCAATCAGCCCCAGCATTTT
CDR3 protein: CASSLKGRINQPQHF

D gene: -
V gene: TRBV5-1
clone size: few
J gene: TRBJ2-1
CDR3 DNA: TGCGCCAGCAGCTTGGCCATTGACGGTGCTAATGAGCAGTTCTTC
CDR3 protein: CASSLAIDGANEQFF

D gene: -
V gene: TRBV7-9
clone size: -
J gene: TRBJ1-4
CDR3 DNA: TGTGCCAGCGTGCCGGCGGGTGAGGGCACTAATGAAAAACTGTTTTTT
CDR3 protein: CASVPAGEGTNEKLFF